Listed here are 20 T cell receptor beta chains from one sample, sequenced in a study of T-cell reconstitution after alpha-beta-depleted transplantation in children. Unique molecular identifiers were incorporated during preparation of the TCRbeta library. A single record per CDR3 protein comes from TCRdb applying MiXCR to the PCR reads. The data show 610,000 or so distinct CDR3 sequences, with roughly 27% seen just once and under 45% held by the top ten. The specimen was PBMCs, collected before TCRalphabeta/CD19-depleted stem cell transplant. These receptors were obtained from a boy under two years old with Wiskott-Aldrich syndrome, due to receive a stem cell transplant.

J is TRBJ2-2 and V is TRBV4-2; D gene unclear. CDR3 size: 15 residues. The V gene lost 6 bases and the J gene lost 5 bases, with 16 bases spanning the gap. Looked up from germline, CDR1 is LGHNA and CDR2 is YNFKEQ. CDR3 amino acids: CASSIRRGETGELFF. The CDR3 coding sequence is TGTGCCAGCAGTATTAGGCGCGGAGAGACCGGGGAGCTGTTTTTT.

This clonotype was seen only a few times. The rearrangement joins TRBV5-1 to TRBJ2-7, with TRBD1 matching over 11 bases. J was trimmed by 5 bases and V by 3 bases; bases with no gene match: 4. CDR1 is SGHRS, CDR2 YFSETQ, per germline. The CDR3 has 14 residues. This CDR3 reads CASSSGQGADEQYF. In DNA, the CDR3 is TGCGCCAGCAGCTCCGGACAGGGGGCTGACGAGCAGTACTTC.

The CDR3 nucleotides are TGCAGTGCCCGAACTGGGACTAGCGAGTCCTACGAGCAGTACTTC. Translation: CSARTGTSESYEQYF. The chain is built from TRBV20-1 and TRBJ2-7; TRBD2 agrees at 10 bases. V lost 6 bases to trimming and J lost 1 base; unmatched junction nucleotides: 9. Germline V CDR1 and CDR2: DFQATT, SNEGSKA (reference sequence). The CDR3 is made up of 15 amino acids.

The DNA for the CDR3 is TGCGCCAGCAGCTTCTTAGCGGGAGCTGGGCTAAACAATGAGCAGTTCTTC. Its translation is CASSFLAGAGLNNEQFF. V gene TRBV5-1 combines with J gene TRBJ2-1; 9 positions agree with TRBD2. Germline CDR1 is SGHRS and CDR2 is YFSETQ. The CDR3 has 17 amino acids. Trimming cost V 2 bases and J 5 bases; bases outside gene matches: 11.

V and J are TRBV7-2 and TRBJ2-1; D might be TRBD1 or TRBD2, each matching 6 bases. Trimming removed 4 bases from V and 5 bases from J, with 15 bases in between. There are 15 residues in the CDR3. CDR1 is SGHTA and CDR2 is FQGNSA in the germline V gene. The CDR3 DNA reads as TGTGCCAGCAGCTCCAGACTAGGGGGGCACAATGAGCAGTTCTTC. Its translation: CASSSRLGGHNEQFF.

The chain has TRBV5-1 and TRBJ2-7; TRBD1 aligns across 8 bases. CDR1 SGHRS and CDR2 YFSETQ come from the germline V gene. Trimming removed 5 bases from V and 5 bases from J; junction bases left unmatched: 6. The CDR3 extends over 13 amino acids. CDR3 bases: TGCGCCAGCAGTGACAGGGGATCGGACGAGCAGTACTTC. This sequence encodes CASSDRGSDEQYF.

V gene TRBV6-1 combines with J gene TRBJ1-5, with 7 bases lining up with TRBD1. V shed 5 bases and J 3 bases; nucleotides not matched to a gene: 13. Per germline, CDR1 MNHNS and CDR2 SASEGT. The CDR3 sequence is 17 residues long. The CDR3 sequence: CASSPIGPTGPNQPQHF. The CDR3 region has the DNA TGTGCCAGCAGTCCCATAGGGCCGACAGGGCCCAATCAGCCCCAGCATTTT.

There are a few counts of this clonotype. The J gene is TRBJ2-7, the V gene TRBV9, with 9 bases matching TRBD1. This CDR3 has 15 residues. The germline V gene has CDR1 SGDLS and CDR2 YYNGEE. The junction had 4 bases not matched to a gene; V was cut back by 0 bases and J by 3 bases. For the CDR3, the DNA is TGTGCCAGCAGCGTAGGGGGGACAGGGAACTACGAGCAGTACTTC. Protein product: CASSVGGTGNYEQYF.

This clonotype showed up many times. V and J are TRBV28 and TRBJ2-6; a possible D gene is TRBD1 (5 bases). Per germline, CDR1 MDHEN and CDR2 SYDVKM. This CDR3 region has 15 residues. Trimming pared 5 bases from V and 1 base from J, leaving 9 bases between. The CDR3 protein is CASSPPGSGANVLTF. In DNA, the CDR3 is TGTGCCAGCAGTCCCCCAGGGTCTGGGGCCAACGTCCTGACTTTC.

This clonotype has only a few counts. The genes are TRBV20-1 and TRBJ2-3; no reliable D call. V was pared by 6 bases and J by 2 bases, with 12 bases between. Germline CDR1 and CDR2: DFQATT and SNEGSKA (reference sequence). This CDR3 spans 13 amino acids. In nucleotides, the CDR3 is TGCAGTGCGCAGTCAGAGGACACAGATACGCAGTATTTT. Its translation is CSAQSEDTDTQYF.

The chain links TRBV20-1 to TRBJ2-5; D possibly uses TRBD1 or TRBD2 (5 bases each). Germline CDR1 reads DFQATT; CDR2 reads SNEGSKA (reference sequence). Trimming removed 5 bases from V and 7 bases from J, with 23 bases in between. This CDR3 region has 15 residues. Here the CDR3 reads CSAVHLRGARGTQYF. The CDR3 bases are TGCAGTGCTGTCCATCTAAGGGGAGCGCGAGGGACCCAGTACTTC.

This clonotype was counted a few times. The chain couples TRBV7-8 to TRBJ2-3; tentatively, D is TRBD2 (6 bases). Germline lookup yields CDR1 SGHVS and CDR2 FQNEAQ. V was trimmed by 1 base and J by 4 bases, leaving 12 bases between them. This CDR3 is 15 amino acids long. CDR3 nucleotide sequence: TGTGCCAGCAGCTTAGGGTACGGAGGGGCAGATACGCAGTATTTT. Protein sequence: CASSLGYGGADTQYF.

This clonotype was seen more than once but under ten times. The rearrangement links TRBV27 to TRBJ1-1; TRBD1 aligns across 7 bases. The germline CDR1 and CDR2 sequences are MNHEY and SMNVEV (reference sequence). V shed 8 bases and J 3 bases; nucleotides not matched to a gene: 6. This CDR3 is 13 amino acids long. CDR3 amino acids: CASATGLYTEAFF. CDR3 coding DNA: TGTGCCAGCGCGACAGGGCTTTACACTGAAGCTTTCTTT.

V usage is TRBV4-1 and J usage is TRBJ2-5; D call uncertain. V lost 0 bases and J 5 bases, leaving 7 bases between the germline ends. Germline V gene lookup returns CDR1 MGHRA and CDR2 YSYEKL. This CDR3 has 13 amino acids. The CDR3 here is CASSQDSGETQYF. The CDR3 DNA reads as TGCGCCAGCAGCCAAGATTCCGGGGAGACCCAGTACTTC.

The sample holds a few counts of this clonotype. The rearrangement joins TRBV7-3 to TRBJ2-7; TRBD1 is a possible D gene (7 bases). V was clipped by 4 bases and J by 1 base, with 20 bases between them. Germline lookup yields CDR1 SGHTA and CDR2 FQGTGA. This CDR3 is built from 17 residues. CDR3 sequence (DNA): TGTGCCAGCAGCTCCCAGGGGGGCAGCGGAACTTCCTACGAGCAGTACTTC. As protein: CASSSQGGSGTSYEQYF.

The chain employs TRBV5-1 and TRBJ2-3; D is perhaps TRBD2 (5 bases). Germline CDR1 and CDR2: SGHRS and YFSETQ. The CDR3 runs 13 residues. V was clipped by 0 bases and J by 11 bases, with 13 bases between them. For the CDR3, the DNA is TGCGCCAGCAGCTTGGCCGGGGAGTGGCTGCAGTATTTT. This sequence encodes CASSLAGEWLQYF.

This clonotype was found a few times. This chain links TRBV25-1 with TRBJ2-7, with 9 nucleotides matching TRBD1. The trim removed 4 bases at V and 0 bases at J, leaving 22 bases unmatched. Germline CDR1 is MGHDK and CDR2 is SYGVNS. The length of the CDR3 is 21 residues. The CDR3 DNA reads TGTGCCAGCAGTGGAGGGAGTGAAGGGACAGGGTGGCCCTCAAGCTCCTACGAGCAGTACTTC. It is translated as CASSGGSEGTGWPSSSYEQYF.

The rearrangement joins TRBV7-2 to TRBJ2-2, with 12 bases identical to TRBD2. Germline V gene data show CDR1 as SGHTA and CDR2 as FQGNSA. This CDR3 contains 17 residues. Unmatched junction bases numbered 9, after V lost 3 bases and J lost 7 bases. Here the CDR3 reads CASSLRLAGVSGGELFF. The CDR3 region has the DNA TGTGCCAGCAGCTTGCGACTAGCGGGAGTGTCGGGCGGGGAGCTGTTTTTT.

The V gene is TRBV11-2, the J gene TRBJ2-5, with D perhaps given as TRBD1 or TRBD2 (5 bases each). The germline V and J ends were trimmed by 2 bases and 4 bases, with 17 bases remaining between them. The V gene's germline CDR1 is SGHAT and CDR2 FQNNGV. The CDR3 covers 16 residues. CDR3 amino acids: CASSLTSLGGGETQYF. CDR3 DNA sequence: TGTGCCAGCAGCTTAACTTCCCTTGGGGGTGGAGAGACCCAGTACTTC. Looking up the rest from reference TRBV11-2 and TRBJ2-5 gives the full variable domain: EAGVAQSPRYKIIEKRQSVAFWCNPISGHATLYWYQQILGQGPKLLIQFQNNGVVDDSQLPKDRFSAERLKGVDSTLKIQPAKLEDSAVYLCASSLTSLGGGETQYFGPGTRLLVL.

This clonotype came up a few times. The V gene is TRBV7-3, the J gene TRBJ2-3; 9 positions match TRBD2. Trimming cost V 5 bases and J 5 bases; bases outside gene matches: 8. This CDR3 contains 15 residues. The V gene's germline CDR1 is SGHTA and CDR2 FQGTGA. As DNA, the CDR3 is TGTGCCAGCAGCCCAGGGACTAGCAGTGGAGATACGCAGTATTTT. Translating gives CASSPGTSSGDTQYF.